This entry is about one T cell receptor (beta chain). Assay used: immunoSEQ multiplex PCR; TCRdb lists only in-frame clones, some missing. The sample carries 150,000 to 200,000 clones, approximately 90% recorded once. This record comes from a study of blood T cell repertoires in COVID-19. V lost 3 bases and J lost 6; bases outside the gene matches: 6. The CDR3 runs to 15 residues. Per the germline V gene, CDR1 is KGHSH and CDR2 is LQKENI. The chain carries TRBV18 and TRBJ1-5, with 9 bases lining up with TRBD1. The TCR sequence derives from a human donor in a cohort sampled during active COVID-19. The sample was peripheral blood. CDR3 DNA sequence: TGTGCCAGCTCACCCACAGGGGGCGGGGGTCAGCCCCAGCATTTT. Translated, it gives CASSPTGGGGQPQHF.